This T cell receptor (beta chain) was captured by sequencing in a study of T-cell memory formation after mild COVID-19. Study summary: In these data, TCR clusters were largely donor specific.

CDR1 and CDR2 from the germline V gene are SGHRS and YFSETQ. This CDR3 contains 15 residues. J was trimmed by 10 bases and V by 2 bases; bases with no gene match: 7. Comment on this clonotype: The antigen is unknown.

A single record per CDR3 protein comes from TCRdb applying MiXCR to the 5' RACE reads. The sample holds around 510,000 distinct CDR3 sequences; less than 25% are singletons and the top ten take about 8.2%. Whole-study results and caveats: Pre-infection memory carried some responding clones, suggesting that cross-reactive memory joined. Clones that contracted clustered mainly in CM and EM if CD4+ and in EMRA if CD8+.

Sequenced material: PBMCs or a T cell subset sorted from them (not recorded which). The V and J genes are TRBV5-1 and TRBJ2-1; 12 nucleotides align to TRBD2. The sequence came from an adult woman who had mild COVID-19 (a few samples of this study predate the infection). Cell type and time point are not known. In DNA form, the CDR3 reads TGCGCCAGCAGCTTACCTAGCGGGGGGGCCGGGGAGCAGTTCTTC. Translated: CASSLPSGGAGEQFF.